What follows are 30 T cell receptor beta chains derived from one specimen sequenced in a study of Ad26.COV2.S vaccination and SARS-CoV-2 variants. Only in-frame clones appear in the TCRdb table, and some are missing; sequencing was by immunoSEQ multiplex PCR. The sample yields 300,000 to 400,000 clones, around 90% seen once. Sample treatment: around 19 received Ad26.COV2.S at low or high dose, single or two shots; about 5 received placebo; per-sample allocation not given. The samples were gathered on day 63 after the first injection of vaccine or placebo. This material consisted of peripheral blood, taken in a trial of Ad26.COV2.S vaccine versus placebo. The receptors were gathered from a person between 18 and 65 years old who received the Ad26.COV2.S COVID-19 vaccine or a placebo.

The rearrangement joins TRBV5-4 to TRBJ1-1; D remains unclear. The CDR3 totals 13 residues. The ends were cut back, 7 bases at V and 2 bases at J, with 12 bases in the middle. CDR1 and CDR2 (germline): SGHNT, YYREEE (reference sequence). CDR3 sequence: CASQGLENTEAFF. In DNA, the CDR3 is TGTGCCAGCCAAGGTCTTGAAAACACTGAAGCTTTCTTT.

V is TRBV7-8 and J is TRBJ1-3; D gene uncertain. Trimming cost V 5 bases and J 0 bases, with 11 bases left between them. CDR3 size: 15 residues. The germline CDR1 and CDR2 sequences are SGHVS and FQNEAQ. CDR3 loop: CASSPTRGSGNTIYF. The CDR3, as DNA: TGTGCCAGCAGCCCTACACGGGGCTCTGGAAACACCATATATTTT.

The gene calls are TRBV14 and TRBJ1-1; D possibly corresponds to TRBD1 (6 bases). Trimming stripped 1 base from V and 0 bases from J, with 9 bases between. Germline CDR1 reads SGHDN; CDR2 reads FVKESK. This CDR3 is 15 amino acids long. This chain's CDR3 is CASSQGGALNTEAFF. CDR3 nucleotide sequence: TGTGCCAGCAGCCAAGGGGGGGCCCTGAACACTGAAGCTTTCTTT.

This chain uses TRBV2 with TRBJ1-5, with D possibly matching TRBD1 (5 bases). Trimming removed 2 bases from V and 0 bases from J, with 14 bases in between. The CDR3 totals 17 residues. The germline V gene encodes CDR1 SNHLY and CDR2 FYNNEI. CDR3 region: CASSERGGQVSNQPQHF. The DNA for the CDR3 is TGTGCCAGCAGTGAAAGGGGTGGACAAGTTAGCAATCAGCCCCAGCATTTT.

The chain joins TRBV7-2 to TRBJ1-5; no firm D call. The CDR3 is 14 amino acids. V gave up 0 bases and J gave up 4 bases, with 7 bases separating them. Per germline, CDR1 SGHTA and CDR2 FQGNSA. For the CDR3, the DNA is TGTGCCAGCAGCTTAGCCCCTCTAAATCAGCCCCAGCATTTT. Translated: CASSLAPLNQPQHF.

This clone came up once. V is TRBV15 and J is TRBJ2-3; D remains ambiguous. The germline V and J ends were trimmed by 1 base and 2 bases, with 4 bases remaining between them. This CDR3 contains 13 residues. Germline values: CDR1 LNHNV, CDR2 YYDKDF (reference sequence). The CDR3 nucleotides read TGTGCCACCAGCAGAGGCTACACAGATACGCAGTATTTT. This encodes CATSRGYTDTQYF. Full variable domain (rest looked up from reference TRBV15 and TRBJ2-3): DAMVIQNPRYQVTQFGKPVTLSCSQTLNHNVMYWYQQKSSQAPKLLFHYYDKDFNNEADTPDNFQSRRPNTSFCFLDIRSPGLGDTAMYLCATSRGYTDTQYFGPGTRLTVL.

The CDR3 loop reads CASSQGPPGTGNEKLFF. In DNA form, the CDR3 reads TGCGCCAGCAGCCAGGGACCACCAGGGACAGGGAATGAAAAACTGTTTTTT. V is TRBV4-1 and J is TRBJ1-4; 9 bases match TRBD1. Per the germline V gene, CDR1 is MGHRA and CDR2 is YSYEKL. V was clipped by 3 bases and J by 5 bases; unmatched bases: 10. The length of the CDR3 is 17 residues.

This clone came up once. The V gene is TRBV5-1, the J gene TRBJ1-3; 7 bases are shared with TRBD1. The germline V gene encodes CDR1 SGHRS and CDR2 YFSETQ. The CDR3 consists of 13 residues. V shed 4 bases, J shed 4 bases, and the junction held 2 bases outside the gene matches. In nucleotides, the CDR3 is TGCGCCAGCAGCACAGGGGTCGGAAACACCATATATTTT. Residues: CASSTGVGNTIYF.

This chain links TRBV7-2 with TRBJ1-3, with 10 nucleotides matching TRBD1. After removal of 6 bases from V and 3 bases from J, the junction contained 2 bases not matched to a gene. This CDR3 comprises 14 residues. In germline, CDR1 is SGHTA, CDR2 FQGNSA. The DNA of the CDR3 is TGTGCCAGCAGTCGGGACAGGGGTGGAAACACCATATATTTT. As protein: CASSRDRGGNTIYF.

The chain has TRBV9 and TRBJ1-1, with TRBD1 identical over 7 bases. The CDR3 covers 17 residues. Germline-derived CDR1 and CDR2 are SGDLS and YYNGEE. J lost 0 bases, V lost 3 bases, and 11 bases had no gene match. Here the CDR3 reads CASSGDDRDLLNTEAFF. In DNA form, the CDR3 reads TGTGCCAGCAGCGGAGACGACAGGGATCTACTGAACACTGAAGCTTTCTTT.

The V and J genes are TRBV7-9 and TRBJ1-5; D ambiguous. V shed 1 base and J shed 7 bases, with 5 bases lying between them. CDR1 and CDR2 from the germline V gene are SEHNR and FQNEAQ (reference sequence). The CDR3 spans 12 residues. The CDR3 nucleotides are TGTGCCAGCAGCTTAGGTTGGCAGCCCCAGCATTTT. Translated, it gives CASSLGWQPQHF.

The rearrangement uses TRBV3-1 (or the pseudogene TRBV3-2) and TRBJ2-7; 12 positions agree with TRBD2. The CDR3 extends over 17 amino acids. Germline lookup yields CDR1 LGHDT and CDR2 YNNKEL (reference sequence). J lost 6 bases, V lost 0 bases, and 9 bases had no gene match. The DNA for the CDR3 is TGTGCCAGCAGCCAAGACCCCCCTAGCGGGAGGGCCGGCGAGCAGTACGTC. Its protein is CASSQDPPSGRAGEQYV.

V gene TRBV24-1 combines with J gene TRBJ2-3; 10 bases map to TRBD2. This CDR3 has 16 residues. Germline-derived CDR1 and CDR2 are KGHDR and SFDVKD. Unmatched junction bases numbered 7, after V lost 3 bases and J lost 5 bases. This CDR3 reads CATSDTLAGDVDTQYF. The CDR3 DNA follows: TGTGCCACCAGTGATACGCTAGCGGGAGACGTAGATACGCAGTATTTT.

This chain links TRBV14 with TRBJ1-2; the match to TRBD1 covers 7 bases. The germline CDR1 and CDR2 sequences are SGHDN and FVKESK. CDR3 length: 13 residues. V was clipped by 4 bases and J by 6 bases; unmatched bases: 5. In DNA form, the CDR3 reads TGTGCCAGCAGCCCCGGGACAGTTAATGGCTACACCTTC. Its protein product is CASSPGTVNGYTF.

The J gene is TRBJ2-7, the V gene TRBV2, with 7 bases lining up with TRBD2. This CDR3 has 14 amino acids. The V and J ends lost 4 bases and 2 bases, in that order; junction bases with no gene match: 5. The V gene's germline CDR1 is SNHLY and CDR2 FYNNEI. CDR3 DNA: TGTGCCAGCAGTGGGCTAAGCGGGGCCTACGAGCAGTACTTC. Its protein product is CASSGLSGAYEQYF.

The J gene is TRBJ1-1, the V gene TRBV19; no firm D call. The CDR3 is made up of 16 amino acids. Germline CDR1 LNHDA, CDR2 SQIVND (reference sequence). V shed 3 bases and J shed 1 base, with 15 bases lying between them. DNA of the CDR3: TGTGCCAGTAGTATTCCCTCTGAAGTGGAGAACACTGAAGCTTTCTTT. The encoded protein is CASSIPSEVENTEAFF.

The chain links TRBV25-1 to TRBJ1-3; a weak D match, TRBD1 (5 bases). CDR1 and CDR2 from the germline V gene are MGHDK and SYGVNS. The CDR3 runs to 13 residues. V gave up 7 bases and J gave up 4 bases, with 11 bases separating them. CDR3 sequence: CASISGDGNTIYF. The CDR3 coding sequence is TGTGCCAGCATTTCCGGGGACGGAAACACCATATATTTT.

The chain couples TRBV6-5 to TRBJ1-1; D uncertain. The length of the CDR3 is 15 residues. Trimming removed 5 bases at V and 0 bases at J, with 13 bases between. The germline V gene has CDR1 MNHEY and CDR2 SVGAGI. CDR3 sequence: CASSHDLGMNTEAFF. CDR3 nucleotide sequence: TGTGCCAGCAGTCACGACTTGGGGATGAACACTGAAGCTTTCTTT.

The rearrangement links TRBV2 to TRBJ2-1, with D hard to call. Trimming pared 8 bases from V and 9 bases from J, leaving 23 bases between. Germline V CDR1 and CDR2: SNHLY, FYNNEI. This CDR3 spans 15 amino acids. CDR3 sequence reads: CASHGETVGWGEQFF. The CDR3 DNA is TGTGCCAGCCATGGGGAAACGGTGGGGTGGGGTGAGCAGTTCTTC.

In nucleotides, the CDR3 is TGTGCCAGCAGCGGGGACAGGGGTAAGGGAAACTATGGCTACACCTTC. It translates to CASSGDRGKGNYGYTF. The chain couples TRBV13 to TRBJ1-2, with 10 bases identical to TRBD1. V lost 5 bases, J lost 2 bases, and 8 bases stayed unmatched. The length of the CDR3 is 16 residues. Germline-derived CDR1 and CDR2 are PRHDT and FYEKMQ (reference sequence).

The V gene is TRBV3-1 (or the pseudogene TRBV3-2), the J gene TRBJ2-3; possible D gene TRBD1, 6 bases. CDR1 LGHDT and CDR2 YNNKEL come from the germline V gene (reference sequence). V was shortened by 5 bases and J by 0 bases, with 15 bases between the two germline ends. The CDR3 extends over 16 amino acids. The CDR3 loop is CASSTSGAASTDTQYF. CDR3 bases: TGTGCCAGCAGCACTTCAGGGGCGGCGAGCACAGATACGCAGTATTTT.

The rearrangement uses TRBV6-6 and TRBJ1-5; D is perhaps TRBD1 (5 bases). V was trimmed by 3 bases and J by 5 bases, leaving 8 bases between them. Germline V gene sequence: CDR1 MNHNY, CDR2 SVGAGI (reference sequence). The length of the CDR3 is 13 residues. CDR3 amino acids: CASSYGADQPQHF. The CDR3 nucleotides are TGTGCCAGCAGTTATGGGGCAGATCAGCCCCAGCATTTT.

This chain joins TRBV3-1 (or the pseudogene TRBV3-2) and TRBJ2-3; TRBD1 matches at 9 bases. Germline V CDR1 and CDR2: LGHDT, YNNKEL (reference sequence). V was pared by 6 bases and J by 6 bases, with 7 bases of the junction left unmatched. This CDR3 is 14 amino acids long. The CDR3 reads CASRHIQGADTQYF. The DNA of the CDR3 is TGTGCCAGCAGGCATATACAGGGGGCGGATACGCAGTATTTT.

Only one count was recorded for this clone. This chain uses TRBV6-5 with TRBJ1-1, with a possible D match to TRBD1 (5 bases). V was shortened by 2 bases and J by 1 base, with 14 bases between the two germline ends. Germline V CDR1 and CDR2: MNHEY, SVGAGI. The CDR3 is made up of 16 amino acids. The chain's CDR3 is CASSYVPQTENTEAFF. The CDR3 DNA sequence: TGTGCCAGCAGTTACGTTCCCCAGACAGAGAACACTGAAGCTTTCTTT.

This clone was found once. The rearrangement joins TRBV7-2 to TRBJ1-1; D unresolved. This CDR3 spans 11 amino acids. CDR1 is SGHTA, CDR2 FQGNSA, per germline. The V end lost 3 bases, the J end lost 3 bases, and 2 bases lay between the germline ends. CDR3 in DNA: TGTGCCAGCAGCTTGGACACTGAAGCTTTCTTT. The encoded protein is CASSLDTEAFF.

The gene calls are TRBV7-2 and TRBJ2-3; the match to TRBD1 covers 11 bases. The junction had 15 bases not matched to a gene; V was cut back by 6 bases and J by 4 bases. CDR3 size: 18 residues. Germline loops: CDR1 SGHTA, CDR2 FQGNSA. CDR3 amino acids: CASSGLLGQGARSDTQYF. As DNA, the CDR3 is TGTGCCAGCAGTGGTCTATTAGGACAGGGGGCGCGTTCAGATACGCAGTATTTT.

The chain's CDR3 is CASSVEWGSYNEQFF. Written as DNA, the CDR3 is TGTGCCAGCAGCGTCGAGTGGGGCTCCTACAATGAGCAGTTCTTC. This chain links TRBV9 with TRBJ2-1, with D hard to call. This CDR3 has 15 residues. The germline V and J ends were trimmed by 2 bases and 0 bases, with 9 bases remaining between them. The V gene's germline CDR1 is SGDLS and CDR2 YYNGEE.

The chain recombines TRBV5-1 with TRBJ2-3; TRBD2 aligns across 10 bases. Germline CDR1 SGHRS, CDR2 YFSETQ. The CDR3 sequence is 17 residues long. Trimming took 5 bases from V and 5 from J; bases not matched to a gene: 14. As DNA, the CDR3 is TGCGCCAGCAGACTAGACCCGACTAGCGGGCGGGTAGATACGCAGTATTTT. Residues: CASRLDPTSGRVDTQYF.

The chain couples TRBV7-6 to TRBJ2-2; 7 bases align to TRBD1. The CDR3 has 17 residues. The germline gives CDR1 SGHVS, CDR2 FNYEAQ. J lost 2 bases, V lost 6 bases, and 12 bases had no gene match. The CDR3 coding sequence is TGTGCCAGCAGTTCCCCCCGGGACAGCCATAACACCGGGGAGCTGTTTTTT. The encoded protein is CASSSPRDSHNTGELFF.

V and J are TRBV9 and TRBJ2-1; 10 nucleotides agree with TRBD2. The CDR3 spans 18 residues. Germline V gives CDR1 SGDLS, CDR2 YYNGEE. V shed 3 bases, J shed 7 bases, and the junction held 16 bases outside the gene matches. The CDR3 sequence is CASSATASSEGLANEQFF. CDR3 sequence (DNA): TGTGCCAGCAGCGCCACCGCGTCCAGCGAGGGACTAGCGAATGAGCAGTTCTTC.